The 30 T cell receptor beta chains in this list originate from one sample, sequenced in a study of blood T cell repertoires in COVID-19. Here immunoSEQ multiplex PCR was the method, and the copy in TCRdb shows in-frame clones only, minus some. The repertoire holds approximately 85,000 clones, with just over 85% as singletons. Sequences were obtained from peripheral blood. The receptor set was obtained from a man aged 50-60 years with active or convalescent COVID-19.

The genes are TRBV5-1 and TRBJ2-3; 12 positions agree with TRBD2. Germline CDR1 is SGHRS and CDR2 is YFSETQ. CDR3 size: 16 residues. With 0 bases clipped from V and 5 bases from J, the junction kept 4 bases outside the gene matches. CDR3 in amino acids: CASSLVPSGRGDTQYF. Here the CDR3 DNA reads TGCGCCAGCAGCTTGGTCCCTAGCGGGAGGGGAGATACGCAGTATTTT.

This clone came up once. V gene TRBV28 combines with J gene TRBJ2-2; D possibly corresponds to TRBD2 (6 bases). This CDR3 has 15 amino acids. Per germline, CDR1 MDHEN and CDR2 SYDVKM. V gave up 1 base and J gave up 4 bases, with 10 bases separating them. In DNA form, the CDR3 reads TGTGCCAGCAGTTTATTGGGCGGGGTCACCGGGGAGCTGTTTTTT. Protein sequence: CASSLLGGVTGELFF.

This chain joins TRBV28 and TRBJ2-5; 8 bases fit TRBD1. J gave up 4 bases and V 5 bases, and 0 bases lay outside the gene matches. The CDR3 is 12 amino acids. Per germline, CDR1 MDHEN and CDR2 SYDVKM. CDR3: CASSTGGETQYF. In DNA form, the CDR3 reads TGTGCCAGCAGTACAGGGGGAGAGACCCAGTACTTC.

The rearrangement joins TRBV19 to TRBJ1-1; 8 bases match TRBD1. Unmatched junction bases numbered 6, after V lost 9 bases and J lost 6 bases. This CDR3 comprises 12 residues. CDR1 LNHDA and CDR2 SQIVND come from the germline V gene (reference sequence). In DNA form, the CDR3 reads TGTGCCAGCAGGGGGCGGAGCGCTGAAGCTTTCTTT. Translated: CASRGRSAEAFF.

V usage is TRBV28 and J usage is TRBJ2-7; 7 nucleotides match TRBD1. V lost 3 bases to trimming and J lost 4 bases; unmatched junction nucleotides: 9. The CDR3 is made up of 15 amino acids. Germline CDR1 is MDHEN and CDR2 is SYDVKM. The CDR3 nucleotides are TGTGCCAGCAGTTTTCTTCCAGGGGGTTCTTACGAGCAGTACTTC. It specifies CASSFLPGGSYEQYF. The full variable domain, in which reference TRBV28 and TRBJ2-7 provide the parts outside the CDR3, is DVKVTQSSRYLVKRTGEKVFLECVQDMDHENMFWYRQDPGLGLRLIYFSYDVKMKEKGDIPEGYSVSREKKERFSLILESASTNQTSMYLCASSFLPGGSYEQYFGPGTRLTVT.

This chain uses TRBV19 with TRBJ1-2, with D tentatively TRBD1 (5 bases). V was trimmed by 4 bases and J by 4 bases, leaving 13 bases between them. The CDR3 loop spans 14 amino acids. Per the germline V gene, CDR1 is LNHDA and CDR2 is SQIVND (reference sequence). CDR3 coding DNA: TGTGCCAGTAGTAGCCCAAGCGGGGGCTATGGCTACACCTTC. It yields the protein CASSSPSGGYGYTF.

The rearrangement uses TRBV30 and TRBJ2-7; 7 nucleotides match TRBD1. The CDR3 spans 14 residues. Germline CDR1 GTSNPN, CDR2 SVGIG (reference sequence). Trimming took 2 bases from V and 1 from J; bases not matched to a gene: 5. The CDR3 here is CAWSPGQASYEQYF. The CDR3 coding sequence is TGTGCCTGGAGTCCCGGACAGGCGTCCTACGAGCAGTACTTC. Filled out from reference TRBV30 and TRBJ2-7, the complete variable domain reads SQTIHQWPATLVQPVGSPLSLECTVEGTSNPNLYWYRQAAGRGLQLLFYSVGIGQISSEVPQNLSASRPQDRQFILSSKKLLLSDSGFYLCAWSPGQASYEQYFGPGTRLTVT.

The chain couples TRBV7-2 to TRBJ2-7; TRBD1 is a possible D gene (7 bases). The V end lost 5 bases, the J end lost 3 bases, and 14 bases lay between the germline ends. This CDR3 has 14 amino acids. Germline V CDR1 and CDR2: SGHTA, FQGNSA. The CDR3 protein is CASSTTGTGYEQYF. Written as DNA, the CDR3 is TGTGCCAGCAGCACGACAGGGACTGGCTACGAGCAGTACTTC.

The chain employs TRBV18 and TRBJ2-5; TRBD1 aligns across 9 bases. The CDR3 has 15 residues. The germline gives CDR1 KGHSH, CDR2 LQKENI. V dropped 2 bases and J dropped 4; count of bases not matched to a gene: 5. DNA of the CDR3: TGTGCCAGCTCACCAGAGACAGGGGGAAGAGAGACCCAGTACTTC. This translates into CASSPETGGRETQYF.

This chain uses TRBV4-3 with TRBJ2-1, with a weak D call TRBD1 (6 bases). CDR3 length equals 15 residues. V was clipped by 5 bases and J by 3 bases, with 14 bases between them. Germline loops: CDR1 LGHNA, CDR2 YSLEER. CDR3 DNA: TGCGCCAGCAGCAAAAAGGACAGTTTCTACAATGAGCAGTTCTTC. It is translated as CASSKKDSFYNEQFF.

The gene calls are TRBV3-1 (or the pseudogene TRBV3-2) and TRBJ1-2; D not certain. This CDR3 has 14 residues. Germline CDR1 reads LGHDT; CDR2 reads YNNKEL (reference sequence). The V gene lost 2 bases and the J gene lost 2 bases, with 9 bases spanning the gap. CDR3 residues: CASSQRAGNYGYTF. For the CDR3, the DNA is TGTGCCAGCAGCCAACGCGCGGGAAACTATGGCTACACCTTC.

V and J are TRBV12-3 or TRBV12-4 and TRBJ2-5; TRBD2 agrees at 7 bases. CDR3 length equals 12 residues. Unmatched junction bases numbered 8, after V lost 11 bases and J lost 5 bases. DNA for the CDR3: TGTGCCGTCGGGGGGTATGGGGAGACCCAGTACTTC. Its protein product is CAVGGYGETQYF.

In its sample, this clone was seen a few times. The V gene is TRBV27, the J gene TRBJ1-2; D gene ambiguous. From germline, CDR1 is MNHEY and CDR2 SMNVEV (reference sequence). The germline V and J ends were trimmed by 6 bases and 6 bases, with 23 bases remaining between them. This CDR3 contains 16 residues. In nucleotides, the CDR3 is TGTGCCAGCAGGGAAGACGGGGAACAAGGTCTAGATGGCTACACCTTC. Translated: CASREDGEQGLDGYTF.

CDR3 sequence reads: CASTVRTGFPDGYTF. CDR3 coding DNA: TGTGCCAGCACCGTGAGGACAGGTTTCCCAGATGGCTACACCTTC. This chain joins TRBV28 and TRBJ1-2; 7 bases are shared with TRBD1. The ends lost 7 bases at V and 6 bases at J; junction bases unmatched: 14. This CDR3 contains 15 residues. The germline V gene has CDR1 MDHEN and CDR2 SYDVKM.

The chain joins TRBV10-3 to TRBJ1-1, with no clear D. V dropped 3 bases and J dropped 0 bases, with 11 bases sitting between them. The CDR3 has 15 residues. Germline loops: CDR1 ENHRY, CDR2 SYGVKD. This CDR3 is CAISDSPDVNTEAFF. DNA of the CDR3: TGTGCCATCAGTGATAGCCCAGACGTGAACACTGAAGCTTTCTTT.

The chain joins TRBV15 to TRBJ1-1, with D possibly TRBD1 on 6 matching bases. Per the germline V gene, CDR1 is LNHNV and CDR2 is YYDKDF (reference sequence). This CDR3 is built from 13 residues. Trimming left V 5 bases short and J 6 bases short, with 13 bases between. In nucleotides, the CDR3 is TGTGCCACCAGCCGCGGGGGCATGGCTGAAGCTTTCTTT. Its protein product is CATSRGGMAEAFF.

The CDR3: CASMADSNQPQHF. The DNA for the CDR3 is TGTGCCAGCATGGCAGATAGCAATCAGCCCCAGCATTTT. V and J are TRBV2 and TRBJ1-5, with D unclear. The CDR3 sequence is 13 residues long. Trimming stripped 7 bases from V and 0 bases from J, with 7 bases between. CDR1 is SNHLY and CDR2 is FYNNEI in the germline V gene.

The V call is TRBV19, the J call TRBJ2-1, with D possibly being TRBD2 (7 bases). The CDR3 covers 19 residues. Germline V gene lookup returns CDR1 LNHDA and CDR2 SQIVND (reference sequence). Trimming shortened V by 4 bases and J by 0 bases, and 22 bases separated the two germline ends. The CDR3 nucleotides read TGTGCCAGTAGTAAAGGTGGGGGGGCTTGGCGGGACTCCTACAATGAGCAGTTCTTC. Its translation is CASSKGGGAWRDSYNEQFF.

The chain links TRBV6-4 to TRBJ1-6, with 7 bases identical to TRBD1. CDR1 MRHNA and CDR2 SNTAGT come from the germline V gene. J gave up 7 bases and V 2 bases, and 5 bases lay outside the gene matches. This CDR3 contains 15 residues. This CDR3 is CASSDRGQVNSPLHF. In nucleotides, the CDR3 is TGTGCCAGCAGTGACCGAGGACAGGTAAATTCACCCCTCCACTTT.

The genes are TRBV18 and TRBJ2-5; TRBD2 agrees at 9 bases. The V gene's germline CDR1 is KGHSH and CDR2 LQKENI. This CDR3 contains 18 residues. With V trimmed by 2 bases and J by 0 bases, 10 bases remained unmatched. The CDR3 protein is CASSPYVSGGLYQETQYF. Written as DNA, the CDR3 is TGTGCCAGCTCACCATATGTTAGCGGGGGCCTGTACCAAGAGACCCAGTACTTC.

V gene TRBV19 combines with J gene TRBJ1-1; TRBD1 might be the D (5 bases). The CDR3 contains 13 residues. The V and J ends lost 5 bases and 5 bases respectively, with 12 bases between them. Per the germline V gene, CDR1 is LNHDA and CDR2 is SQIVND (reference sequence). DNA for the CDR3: TGTGCCAGTAGTGCGGGGCGAGGGACTGAAGCTTTCTTT. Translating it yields CASSAGRGTEAFF. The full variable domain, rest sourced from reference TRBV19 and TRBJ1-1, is DGGITQSPKYLFRKEGQNVTLSCEQNLNHDAMYWYRQDPGQGLRLIYYSQIVNDFQKGDIAEGYSVSREKKESFPLTVTSAQKNPTAFYLCASSAGRGTEAFFGQGTRLTVV.

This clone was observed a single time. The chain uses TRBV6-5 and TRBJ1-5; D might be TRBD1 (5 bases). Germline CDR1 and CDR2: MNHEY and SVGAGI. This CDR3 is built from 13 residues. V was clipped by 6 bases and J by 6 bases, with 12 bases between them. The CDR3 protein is CASRSNRFQPQHF. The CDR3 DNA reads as TGTGCCAGCAGGTCAAACAGGTTTCAGCCCCAGCATTTT.

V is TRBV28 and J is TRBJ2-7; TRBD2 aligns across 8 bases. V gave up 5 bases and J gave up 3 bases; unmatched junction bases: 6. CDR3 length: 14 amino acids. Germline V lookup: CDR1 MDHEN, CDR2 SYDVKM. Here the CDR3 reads CASSHGGGNYEQYF. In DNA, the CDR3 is TGTGCCAGCAGTCACGGGGGGGGAAACTACGAGCAGTACTTC.

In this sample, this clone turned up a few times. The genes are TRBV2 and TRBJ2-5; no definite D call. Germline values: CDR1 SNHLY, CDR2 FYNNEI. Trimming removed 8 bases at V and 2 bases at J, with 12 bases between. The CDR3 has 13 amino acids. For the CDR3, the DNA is TGTGCCAGCGATCGTAACAGACAAGAGACCCAGTACTTC. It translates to CASDRNRQETQYF.

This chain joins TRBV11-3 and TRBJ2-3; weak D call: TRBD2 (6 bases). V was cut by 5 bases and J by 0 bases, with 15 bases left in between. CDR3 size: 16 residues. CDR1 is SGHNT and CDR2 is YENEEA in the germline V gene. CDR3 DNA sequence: TGTGCCAGCAGCGAAGGACCGGGGGTTAGCACAGATACGCAGTATTTT. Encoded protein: CASSEGPGVSTDTQYF.

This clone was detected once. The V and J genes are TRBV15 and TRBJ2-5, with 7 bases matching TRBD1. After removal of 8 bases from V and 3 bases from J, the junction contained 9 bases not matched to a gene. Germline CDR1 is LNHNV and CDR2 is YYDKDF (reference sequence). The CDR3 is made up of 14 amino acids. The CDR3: CATSPLGTEETQYF. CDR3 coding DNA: TGTGCCACCTCCCCCCTGGGGACAGAAGAGACCCAGTACTTC.

This CDR3 reads CASRAFTFSYLNEKLFF. CDR3 in DNA: TGTGCAAGTCGCGCTTTTACCTTCAGTTACCTTAATGAAAAACTGTTTTTT. This rearrangement joins TRBV12-2 to TRBJ1-4; the D call of TRBD1 is as the table states it, not checked on the DNA. TRBV12-2 is tagged as a pseudogene. CDR3 size: 17 residues.

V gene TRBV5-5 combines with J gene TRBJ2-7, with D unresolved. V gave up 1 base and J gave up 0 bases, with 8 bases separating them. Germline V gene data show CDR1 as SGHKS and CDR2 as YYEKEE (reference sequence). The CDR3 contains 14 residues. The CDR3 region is CASSLQVNSYEQYF. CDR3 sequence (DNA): TGTGCCAGCAGCTTGCAGGTAAACTCCTACGAGCAGTACTTC.

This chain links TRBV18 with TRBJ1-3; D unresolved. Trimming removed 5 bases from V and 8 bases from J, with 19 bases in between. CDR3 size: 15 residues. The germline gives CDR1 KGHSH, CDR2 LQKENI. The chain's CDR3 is CASSTTPLEVHTIYF. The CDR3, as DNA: TGTGCCAGCTCAACGACCCCGTTAGAGGTTCACACCATATATTTT.

The CDR3 reads CATRTGGGFYEQYF. The CDR3 coding sequence is TGTGCCACCAGGACAGGGGGCGGTTTCTACGAGCAGTACTTC. This chain uses TRBV19 with TRBJ2-7; 11 positions match TRBD1. The junction had 8 bases not matched to a gene; V was cut back by 10 bases and J by 3 bases. This CDR3 is built from 14 residues. In germline, CDR1 is LNHDA, CDR2 SQIVND (reference sequence).